The 27 T cell receptor beta chains below all came from one sample that was sequenced in a study of T cell changes during pregnancy in multiple sclerosis. Clones were sequenced by immunoSEQ multiplex PCR, and TCRdb holds only the in-frame ones, with some missing. The sample holds approximately 100,000 clones, about 90% seen once. This material consisted of peripheral blood, taken before pregnancy. The origin of the receptors is a female donor with multiple sclerosis, enrolled in a pregnancy study.

This chain joins TRBV7-9 and TRBJ2-3, with 8 nucleotides matching TRBD2. V lost 5 bases, J lost 2 bases, and 9 bases stayed unmatched. The CDR3 is made up of 16 amino acids. Germline lookup yields CDR1 SEHNR and CDR2 FQNEAQ (reference sequence). As DNA, the CDR3 is TGTGCCAGCAGCCGACCAGTAGCGGGGACCACAGATACGCAGTATTTT. Translated: CASSRPVAGTTDTQYF. Variable domain in full (rest from reference TRBV7-9 and TRBJ2-3): DTGVSQNPRHKITKRGQNVTFRCDPISEHNRLYWYRQTLGQGPEFLTYFQNEAQLEKSRLLSDRFSAERPKGSFSTLEIQRTEQGDSAMYLCASSRPVAGTTDTQYFGPGTRLTVL.

The V gene is TRBV4-2, the J gene TRBJ2-7; 14 nucleotides match TRBD2. The CDR3 length is 17 residues. CDR1 and CDR2 (germline): LGHNA, YNFKEQ. J was trimmed by 6 bases and V by 1 base; bases with no gene match: 8. The CDR3 spells CASSQGPMGLAGAEQYF. CDR3 bases: TGTGCCAGCAGCCAAGGTCCGATGGGACTAGCGGGAGCCGAGCAGTACTTC.

V is TRBV7-9 and J is TRBJ2-5; no firm D call. The germline gives CDR1 SEHNR, CDR2 FQNEAQ (reference sequence). This CDR3 has 15 residues. V was clipped by 5 bases and J by 4 bases, with 17 bases between them. This chain's CDR3 is CASSLDRTVPETQYF. The CDR3 DNA reads as TGTGCCAGCAGCCTAGACCGCACAGTCCCAGAGACCCAGTACTTC. Using reference TRBV7-9 and TRBJ2-5 for the parts outside the CDR3, the full variable domain is DTGVSQNPRHKITKRGQNVTFRCDPISEHNRLYWYRQTLGQGPEFLTYFQNEAQLEKSRLLSDRFSAERPKGSFSTLEIQRTEQGDSAMYLCASSLDRTVPETQYFGPGTRLLVL.

This clone was detected once. Within the sample, other DNA sequences also encode this same CDR3. The chain combines TRBV7-3 with TRBJ2-5; the match to TRBD2 covers 7 bases. The CDR3 covers 13 residues. Germline V lookup: CDR1 SGHTA, CDR2 FQGTGA. V lost 4 bases and J lost 3; bases outside the gene matches: 2. The CDR3 bases are TGTGCCAGCAGCTCGGGACTAAAAGAGACCCAGTACTTC. Encoded protein: CASSSGLKETQYF.

The chain carries TRBV30 and TRBJ1-2; TRBD1 aligns across 10 bases. Germline CDR1 GTSNPN, CDR2 SVGIG (reference sequence). The CDR3 loop spans 12 amino acids. With V trimmed by 5 bases and J by 7 bases, 4 bases remained unmatched. CDR3 sequence (DNA): TGTGCCTGGTCCCGACAGGGGGCTGGCTACACCTTC. It encodes CAWSRQGAGYTF.

The genes are TRBV2 and TRBJ2-3, with TRBD1 matching 7 bases. The V gene end was trimmed by 8 bases and the J gene end by 1 base; junction bases not matched to a gene: 21. The V gene's germline CDR1 is SNHLY and CDR2 FYNNEI. The length of the CDR3 is 19 residues. CDR3 amino acids: CASAWSRDSWGKGTDTQYF. Here the CDR3 DNA reads TGTGCCAGCGCCTGGTCCCGGGACAGCTGGGGAAAGGGCACAGATACGCAGTATTTT.

The chain uses TRBV27 and TRBJ2-1, with 9 positions matching TRBD2. The junction had 10 bases not matched to a gene; V was cut back by 6 bases and J by 7 bases. The CDR3 is 15 residues long. In germline, CDR1 is MNHEY, CDR2 SMNVEV (reference sequence). In DNA, the CDR3 is TGTGCCAGCAGGTCCTTCGGGACTAGCTCGAATGAGCAGTTCTTC. Encoded protein: CASRSFGTSSNEQFF.

This clone was picked up a small number of times. The chain uses TRBV5-1 and TRBJ1-2; D remains unclear. Trimming cost V 7 bases and J 3 bases, with 7 bases left between them. CDR1 and CDR2 (germline): SGHRS, YFSETQ. This CDR3 comprises 11 residues. The CDR3 is CASAADYGYTF. The CDR3 DNA follows: TGCGCCAGCGCGGCAGACTATGGCTACACCTTC.

J is TRBJ2-5 and V is TRBV7-3; D uncertain. Germline values: CDR1 SGHTA, CDR2 FQGTGA. Deletions cut 2 bases from V and 4 bases from J, with 8 bases between. The CDR3 length is 13 residues. CDR3 amino acids: CASSLSSGETQYF. DNA of the CDR3: TGTGCCAGCAGCTTATCTAGTGGAGAGACCCAGTACTTC.

The CDR3 sequence is CASRAGGQETQYF. The CDR3, as DNA: TGTGCCAGTCGCGCTGGCGGACAAGAGACCCAGTACTTC. V gene TRBV19 combines with J gene TRBJ2-5; D call uncertain. V lost 8 bases, J lost 2 bases, and 12 bases lay in between. This CDR3 is built from 13 residues. Germline V CDR1 and CDR2: LNHDA, SQIVND (reference sequence).

The genes are TRBV9 and TRBJ2-1; TRBD2 aligns across 11 bases. Germline assignment: CDR1 SGDLS and CDR2 YYNGEE. V was clipped by 3 bases and J by 4 bases; unmatched bases: 6. The CDR3 extends over 16 amino acids. In nucleotides, the CDR3 is TGTGCCAGCAGCGCTAGACTAGCGGGACCTTACAATGAGCAGTTCTTC. Translation gives CASSARLAGPYNEQFF. Variable domain in full (rest from reference TRBV9 and TRBJ2-1): DSGVTQTPKHLITATGQRVTLRCSPRSGDLSVYWYQQSLDQGLQFLIQYYNGEERAKGNILERFSAQQFPDLHSELNLSSLELGDSALYFCASSARLAGPYNEQFFGPGTRLTVL.

V and J are TRBV28 and TRBJ1-1, with D possibly being TRBD1 (6 bases). The CDR3 is made up of 13 amino acids. The V and J ends lost 6 bases and 4 bases respectively, with 12 bases between them. Looked up from germline, CDR1 is MDHEN and CDR2 is SYDVKM. The CDR3 sequence is CASRVIGGTEAFF. The CDR3 DNA follows: TGTGCCAGCAGGGTCATAGGGGGCACTGAAGCTTTCTTT.

The gene calls are TRBV11-2 and TRBJ2-1; 10 nucleotides agree with TRBD2. The V and J ends lost 1 base and 3 bases, in that order; junction bases with no gene match: 12. This CDR3 is built from 19 residues. Per germline, CDR1 SGHAT and CDR2 FQNNGV. The CDR3, as DNA: TGTGCCAGCAGCTTAGCGGTGGCACTAGCGGGAACTGGCTACAATGAGCAGTTCTTC. The encoded protein is CASSLAVALAGTGYNEQFF.

The chain employs TRBV27 and TRBJ1-2; TRBD1 is a possible D gene (6 bases). CDR3 length equals 15 residues. The germline V gene encodes CDR1 MNHEY and CDR2 SMNVEV (reference sequence). The V end lost 5 bases, the J end lost 6 bases, and 19 bases lay between the germline ends. CDR3 loop: CASSRYRVGDDGYTF. The CDR3, as DNA: TGTGCCAGCAGTCGCTACAGGGTAGGGGACGATGGCTACACCTTC.

V gene TRBV28 combines with J gene TRBJ2-7, with TRBD1 as a possible D gene (6 bases). Germline assignment: CDR1 MDHEN and CDR2 SYDVKM. Trimming left V 6 bases short and J 5 bases short, with 17 bases between. The CDR3 sequence is 14 residues long. The CDR3 sequence: CASRGYRDLDEQYF. The CDR3 nucleotides read TGTGCCAGCAGGGGATACAGGGATCTGGACGAGCAGTACTTC. The full variable domain, rest sourced from reference TRBV28 and TRBJ2-7, is DVKVTQSSRYLVKRTGEKVFLECVQDMDHENMFWYRQDPGLGLRLIYFSYDVKMKEKGDIPEGYSVSREKKERFSLILESASTNQTSMYLCASRGYRDLDEQYFGPGTRLTVT.

The chain uses TRBV9 and TRBJ2-2; TRBD1 aligns across 7 bases. Germline V gene data show CDR1 as SGDLS and CDR2 as YYNGEE. The CDR3 sequence is 17 residues long. V lost 4 bases, J lost 3 bases, and 12 bases stayed unmatched. This CDR3 reads CASSRTDRVKDTGELFF. CDR3 bases: TGTGCCAGCAGCCGAACTGACAGGGTGAAGGACACCGGGGAGCTGTTTTTT.

The gene calls are TRBV19 and TRBJ2-3, with 7 bases identical to TRBD1. V lost 3 bases and J lost 0; bases outside the gene matches: 3. This CDR3 region has 15 residues. The germline V gene has CDR1 LNHDA and CDR2 SQIVND (reference sequence). This CDR3 reads CASSIDRVSTDTQYF. The CDR3 nucleotides are TGTGCCAGTAGTATTGACAGGGTGAGCACAGATACGCAGTATTTT.

A single count supports this clone. The rearrangement uses TRBV7-2 and TRBJ1-5; 8 nucleotides match TRBD1. The CDR3 contains 15 residues. V gave up 3 bases and J gave up 7 bases; unmatched junction bases: 8. The germline V gene has CDR1 SGHTA and CDR2 FQGNSA. The CDR3 loop is CASSFGQGDLQPQHF. The CDR3 DNA is TGTGCCAGCAGCTTCGGACAGGGAGATCTACAGCCCCAGCATTTT.

The chain's CDR3 is CASSLGLANQETQYF. CDR3 in DNA: TGTGCCAGCAGCTTGGGACTAGCGAACCAAGAGACCCAGTACTTC. The gene calls are TRBV5-8 and TRBJ2-5; 8 nucleotides agree with TRBD2. This CDR3 contains 15 residues. Germline V CDR1 and CDR2: SGHTS, YDEGEE. V trimming: 0 bases; J trimming: 0 bases; junction bases outside the gene matches: 1.

The chain links TRBV2 to TRBJ2-7; D gene ambiguous. CDR3 length equals 14 residues. V was clipped by 5 bases and J by 0 bases, with 11 bases between them. Germline V gene sequence: CDR1 SNHLY, CDR2 FYNNEI. The CDR3 nucleotides are TGTGCCAGCAGTTTCGAAAGGAGCTCCTACGAGCAGTACTTC. Its protein product is CASSFERSSYEQYF. Using reference TRBV2 and TRBJ2-7 for the parts outside the CDR3, the full variable domain is EPEVTQTPSHQVTQMGQEVILRCVPISNHLYFYWYRQILGQKVEFLVSFYNNEISEKSEIFDDQFSVERPDGSNFTLKIRSTKLEDSAMYFCASSFERSSYEQYFGPGTRLTVT.

This rearrangement joins TRBV10-1 to TRBJ1-5; D gene unclear. The CDR3 loop spans 16 amino acids. Germline-derived CDR1 and CDR2 are WNHNN and SYGVQD (reference sequence). The V gene lost 7 bases and the J gene lost 2 bases, with 18 bases spanning the gap. In DNA form, the CDR3 reads TGCGCCAGCAAGCCCCGTTGGGGAGTGGGCAATCAGCCCCAGCATTTT. It specifies CASKPRWGVGNQPQHF.

This clone is a singleton in its sample. V and J are TRBV19 and TRBJ1-2; 10 nucleotides agree with TRBD1. Germline assignment: CDR1 LNHDA and CDR2 SQIVND (reference sequence). CDR3 size: 13 residues. V was clipped by 6 bases and J by 8 bases; unmatched bases: 6. The CDR3: CASSRQGAFGYTF. In DNA, the CDR3 is TGTGCCAGTAGCAGACAGGGGGCTTTCGGCTACACCTTC.

As DNA, the CDR3 is TGTGCCAGCAGTTCTGACACAGGGAGCTCACCCCTCCACTTT. This encodes CASSSDTGSSPLHF. The rearrangement joins TRBV6-5 to TRBJ1-6, with a tentative D call TRBD1 (6 bases). V gave up 4 bases and J gave up 10 bases, with 14 bases separating them. This CDR3 is 14 amino acids long. Germline-derived CDR1 and CDR2 are MNHEY and SVGAGI.

The chain combines TRBV19 with TRBJ1-1; D is unclear. Germline V gene lookup returns CDR1 LNHDA and CDR2 SQIVND (reference sequence). Deletions cut 6 bases from V and 0 bases from J, with 11 bases between. This CDR3 has 14 amino acids. Here the CDR3 reads CASRRRRLNTEAFF. The CDR3, as DNA: TGTGCCAGTAGGAGGAGGCGACTGAACACTGAAGCTTTCTTT.

Only one count was recorded for this clone. The CDR3 is CASSPAGIQETQYF. The CDR3 DNA sequence: TGTGCCAGCTCACCCGCGGGTATCCAAGAGACCCAGTACTTC. The V gene is TRBV18, the J gene TRBJ2-5, with a tentative D call TRBD2 (5 bases). Germline values: CDR1 KGHSH, CDR2 LQKENI. The CDR3 extends over 14 amino acids. V lost 3 bases to trimming and J lost 1 base, with 9 bases between them. Complete variable domain (other parts from reference TRBV18 and TRBJ2-5): NAGVMQNPRHLVRRRGQEARLRCSPMKGHSHVYWYRQLPEEGLKFMVYLQKENIIDESGMPKERFSAEFPKEGPSILRIQQVVRGDSAAYFCASSPAGIQETQYFGPGTRLLVL.

The chain recombines TRBV18 with TRBJ1-5, with a weak D call TRBD1 (6 bases). V was trimmed by 0 bases and J by 2 bases, leaving 11 bases between them. From germline, CDR1 is KGHSH and CDR2 LQKENI. The CDR3 is made up of 16 amino acids. In nucleotides, the CDR3 is TGTGCCAGCTCACCACCGCCTGCAGGGGGCAATCAGCCCCAGCATTTT. It specifies CASSPPPAGGNQPQHF.

This sequence joins TRBV29-1 and TRBJ2-7; 7 bases align to TRBD1. The CDR3 runs to 14 residues. Per the germline V gene, CDR1 is SQVTM and CDR2 is ANQGSEA. V was pared by 4 bases and J by 3 bases, with 9 bases of the junction left unmatched. CDR3 region: CSVVAGTDYYEQYF. The CDR3 bases are TGCAGCGTTGTGGCCGGGACAGATTACTACGAGCAGTACTTC.